Following are 28 T cell receptor beta chains from one sample sequenced in a study of cytomegalovirus exposure and HLA in healthy donors. The PCR ran on 60 Vbeta and 13 Jbeta primers. Profiling relied on immunoSEQ multiplex PCR, and the TCRdb table lists in-frame clones only, not all of them. Among just over 150,000 clones listed, roughly four fifths were seen once. The sample comprised PBMCs. Source of these receptors: a woman aged 35 to 49 in good health and CMV-seronegative.

This chain uses TRBV19 with TRBJ1-1; the D is unclear. The V gene's germline CDR1 is LNHDA and CDR2 SQIVND (reference sequence). The ends were cut back, 5 bases at V and 1 base at J, with 8 bases in the middle. The CDR3 runs to 13 residues. CDR3 protein: CASSVTPNTEAFF. CDR3 coding DNA: TGTGCCAGTAGTGTTACACCGAACACTGAAGCTTTCTTT. Full variable domain (missing parts from reference TRBV19 and TRBJ1-1): DGGITQSPKYLFRKEGQNVTLSCEQNLNHDAMYWYRQDPGQGLRLIYYSQIVNDFQKGDIAEGYSVSREKKESFPLTVTSAQKNPTAFYLCASSVTPNTEAFFGQGTRLTVV.

The V gene is TRBV2, the J gene TRBJ1-6; D possibly corresponds to TRBD1 (5 bases). CDR1 SNHLY and CDR2 FYNNEI come from the germline V gene. The CDR3 is 13 residues long. V lost 7 bases, J lost 7 bases, and 11 bases lay in between. The CDR3 nucleotides are TGTGCCAGCACCCCAAGACAGAATTCACCCCTCCACTTT. This sequence encodes CASTPRQNSPLHF.

This rearrangement joins TRBV4-1 to TRBJ2-2, with 10 bases that match TRBD1. Trimming took 3 bases from V and 5 from J; bases not matched to a gene: 9. The germline V gene encodes CDR1 MGHRA and CDR2 YSYEKL. The CDR3 length is 17 residues. The CDR3 DNA reads as TGCGCCAGCAGCCATCCCCAGACAGGGGGCAGGACCGGGGAGCTGTTTTTT. Protein product: CASSHPQTGGRTGELFF.

The chain combines TRBV2 with TRBJ1-2, with TRBD1 identical over 8 bases. The CDR3 runs 14 residues. CDR1 and CDR2 (germline): SNHLY, FYNNEI. V shed 10 bases, J shed 7 bases, and the junction held 14 bases outside the gene matches. CDR3 nucleotides: TGTGCCACCTCCCTTCCTACAGGGGGGGCTGGCTACACCTTC. Amino acids: CATSLPTGGAGYTF.

The table lists this clone with a few counts. This rearrangement joins TRBV5-6 to TRBJ2-3, with 13 bases lining up with TRBD2. Unmatched junction bases numbered 3, after V lost 4 bases and J lost 1 base. This CDR3 spans 16 amino acids. The V gene's germline CDR1 is SGHDT and CDR2 YYEEEE. CDR3 protein: CASSRLAGGGTDTQYF. The CDR3 coding sequence is TGTGCCAGCAGCAGACTAGCGGGGGGCGGCACAGATACGCAGTATTTT. Full variable domain (missing parts from reference TRBV5-6 and TRBJ2-3): DAGVTQSPTHLIKTRGQQVTLRCSPKSGHDTVSWYQQALGQGPQFIFQYYEEEERQRGNFPDRFSGHQFPNYSSELNVNALLLGDSALYLCASSRLAGGGTDTQYFGPGTRLTVL.

The rearrangement links TRBV7-9 to TRBJ1-2, with 8 bases lining up with TRBD1. This CDR3 region has 16 residues. After removal of 2 bases from V and 5 bases from J, the junction contained 10 bases not matched to a gene. Germline values: CDR1 SEHNR, CDR2 FQNEAQ (reference sequence). The CDR3 is CASSLTGQGGGYGYTF. For the CDR3, the DNA is TGTGCCAGCAGCTTAACCGGACAGGGAGGAGGGTATGGCTACACCTTC.

This sequence joins TRBV5-1 and TRBJ2-7, with 8 bases fitting TRBD1. The V segment lost 2 bases and the J segment 0 bases; nucleotides outside the gene matches: 4. This CDR3 comprises 15 residues. CDR1 is SGHRS and CDR2 is YFSETQ in the germline V gene. Written as DNA, the CDR3 is TGCGCCAGCAGCTTTAACAGGGGGACCTCCTACGAGCAGTACTTC. Encoded protein: CASSFNRGTSYEQYF.

The gene calls are TRBV29-1 and TRBJ2-1, with D possibly matching TRBD2 (5 bases). From germline, CDR1 is SQVTM and CDR2 ANQGSEA. CDR3 length: 11 amino acids. Trimming took off 7 bases at V and 3 bases at J, with 7 bases between the two ends. The CDR3 spells CSADYYNEQFF. The CDR3 nucleotides are TGCAGCGCCGACTACTACAATGAGCAGTTCTTC.

This clone was recorded only once. The CDR3 protein is CASGQGYQPQHF. The CDR3 DNA reads TGTGCCAGCGGACAGGGATATCAGCCCCAGCATTTT. The chain has TRBV6-6 and TRBJ1-5, with 8 bases matching TRBD1. The CDR3 length is 12 residues. With 8 bases clipped from V and 5 bases from J, the junction kept 2 bases outside the gene matches. CDR1 and CDR2 from the germline V gene are MNHNY and SVGAGI (reference sequence).

The genes are TRBV5-1 and TRBJ2-7, with TRBD2 identical over 8 bases. The V gene's germline CDR1 is SGHRS and CDR2 YFSETQ. This CDR3 spans 15 amino acids. J was trimmed by 0 bases and V by 4 bases; bases with no gene match: 6. The CDR3 bases are TGCGCCAGCAGCCCTCAGCGGGGGAGCTCCTACGAGCAGTACTTC. This translates into CASSPQRGSSYEQYF.

The gene calls are TRBV14 and TRBJ2-1; 12 nucleotides match TRBD2. From germline, CDR1 is SGHDN and CDR2 FVKESK. The CDR3 length is 15 residues. The ends lost 4 bases at V and 2 bases at J; junction bases unmatched: 0. The CDR3 DNA follows: TGTGCCAGCAGCCGGACTAGCGGGGCCTACAATGAGCAGTTCTTC. It yields the protein CASSRTSGAYNEQFF.

J is TRBJ2-5 and V is TRBV6-5; 7 nucleotides align to TRBD2. Germline CDR1 MNHEY, CDR2 SVGAGI. The trim removed 3 bases at V and 3 bases at J, leaving 4 bases unmatched. The CDR3 extends over 14 amino acids. CDR3 amino acids: CASSYSGTKETQYF. CDR3 bases: TGTGCCAGCAGTTATTCCGGGACTAAAGAGACCCAGTACTTC.

This rearrangement joins TRBV5-6 to TRBJ1-6; D gene unclear. Between the trimmed V and J ends, which lost 4 bases and 14 bases, there was a span of 16 bases. The CDR3 length is 13 residues. From germline, CDR1 is SGHDT and CDR2 YYEEEE. CDR3: CASSGGSQRALHF. CDR3 nucleotides: TGTGCCAGCAGCGGAGGGTCACAAAGGGCCCTCCACTTT. Full variable domain (outside the CDR3, taken from reference TRBV5-6 and TRBJ1-6): DAGVTQSPTHLIKTRGQQVTLRCSPKSGHDTVSWYQQALGQGPQFIFQYYEEEERQRGNFPDRFSGHQFPNYSSELNVNALLLGDSALYLCASSGGSQRALHFGNGTRLTVT.

This clone was recorded a few times. The rearrangement links TRBV11-2 to TRBJ2-5, with 8 bases lining up with TRBD2. The CDR3 length is 16 residues. Trimming removed 5 bases from V and 2 bases from J; junction bases left unmatched: 10. Germline V gene lookup returns CDR1 SGHAT and CDR2 FQNNGV. The CDR3 here is CASSRAGGGLQETQYF. CDR3 in DNA: TGTGCCAGCAGCAGGGCTGGCGGGGGGCTTCAAGAGACCCAGTACTTC.

This clone was observed a few times. The chain has TRBV11-2 and TRBJ2-1, with 8 positions matching TRBD2. This CDR3 is 14 amino acids long. J was trimmed by 2 bases and V by 5 bases; bases with no gene match: 2. Per the germline V gene, CDR1 is SGHAT and CDR2 is FQNNGV. The CDR3 coding sequence is TGTGCCAGCAGCATTAGCGGGGCCTACAATGAGCAGTTCTTC. This encodes CASSISGAYNEQFF.

The chain links TRBV14 to TRBJ1-5; D is perhaps TRBD1 (6 bases). The CDR3 has 13 residues. V shed 5 bases and J shed 7 bases, with 12 bases lying between them. Germline loops: CDR1 SGHDN, CDR2 FVKESK. The CDR3 DNA is TGTGCCAGCAGCTTACAGGGCGGGCAGCCCCAGCATTTT. Translating it yields CASSLQGGQPQHF.

The gene calls are TRBV11-1 and TRBJ1-2, with TRBD1 identical over 7 bases. The CDR3 contains 12 residues. The V segment lost 4 bases and the J segment 4 bases; nucleotides outside the gene matches: 0. Germline CDR1 reads SGHAT; CDR2 reads FQDESV (reference sequence). In DNA, the CDR3 is TGTGCCAGCAGCTGGGACAGCTATGGCTACACCTTC. Residues: CASSWDSYGYTF. The whole variable domain, remainder taken from reference TRBV11-1 and TRBJ1-2, is EAEVAQSPRYKITEKSQAVAFWCDPISGHATLYWYRQILGQGPELLVQFQDESVVDDSQLPKDRFSAERLKGVDSTLKIQPAELGDSAMYLCASSWDSYGYTFGSGTRLTVV.

The J gene is TRBJ2-5, the V gene TRBV18; D might be TRBD1 (6 bases). The CDR3 has 15 amino acids. The V end was cut by 1 base, the J end by 5 bases, with 14 bases between. Germline V gives CDR1 KGHSH, CDR2 LQKENI. The CDR3 loop reads CASSPQQGWSETQYF. The DNA of the CDR3 is TGTGCCAGCTCACCACAGCAGGGGTGGTCCGAGACCCAGTACTTC.

J is TRBJ2-2 and V is TRBV5-4; D might be TRBD1 (6 bases). V was clipped by 2 bases and J by 1 base, with 9 bases between them. The V gene's germline CDR1 is SGHNT and CDR2 YYREEE (reference sequence). The CDR3 sequence is 15 residues long. CDR3: CASSLKQGNTGELFF. The CDR3 DNA reads as TGTGCCAGCAGCTTAAAACAGGGGAACACCGGGGAGCTGTTTTTT.

The V gene is TRBV9, the J gene TRBJ2-1, with 9 bases fitting TRBD2. Losses at the gene ends were 3 bases for V and 4 bases for J; bases not matched to a gene: 8. Germline V gene sequence: CDR1 SGDLS, CDR2 YYNGEE. This CDR3 is 16 amino acids long. The CDR3 nucleotides are TGTGCCAGCAGCGCCTATAGCGGGGGCGAATACAATGAGCAGTTCTTC. It is translated as CASSAYSGGEYNEQFF.

J is TRBJ2-1 and V is TRBV5-1; 7 nucleotides agree with TRBD1. Germline-derived CDR1 and CDR2 are SGHRS and YFSETQ. V shed 4 bases, J shed 2 bases, and the junction held 3 bases outside the gene matches. This CDR3 comprises 14 residues. The DNA for the CDR3 is TGCGCCAGCAGCGCCGGACAGGCCTACAATGAGCAGTTCTTC. It translates to CASSAGQAYNEQFF.

The V gene is TRBV15, the J gene TRBJ2-2; D is ambiguous. CDR1 and CDR2 from the germline V gene are LNHNV and YYDKDF (reference sequence). V was trimmed by 1 base and J by 0 bases, leaving 3 bases between them. The CDR3 has 14 residues. CDR3 sequence: CATSRGTNTGELFF. The CDR3 nucleotides read TGTGCCACCAGCAGAGGTACGAACACCGGGGAGCTGTTTTTT.

The genes are TRBV5-1 and TRBJ2-2; D ambiguous. With 0 bases removed from V and 7 bases from J, the gap between germline ends came to 10 bases. Germline CDR1 is SGHRS and CDR2 is YFSETQ. This CDR3 has 14 residues. CDR3 sequence (DNA): TGCGCCAGCAGCTTGGCCGGGTCGGGCGGGGAGCTGTTTTTT. Protein sequence: CASSLAGSGGELFF.

The chain is built from TRBV13 and TRBJ1-1; weak D call: TRBD1 (6 bases). The CDR3 totals 13 residues. The V and J ends lost 5 bases and 8 bases respectively, with 15 bases between them. Germline V gene data show CDR1 as PRHDT and CDR2 as FYEKMQ (reference sequence). The CDR3 bases are TGTGCCAGCAGCCGACAAAGGACAGTCGAAGCTTTCTTT. It is translated as CASSRQRTVEAFF.

Remarks on this clone: Distinct nucleotide sequences in the sample also encode this CDR3. The J gene is TRBJ2-3, the V gene TRBV6-1, with D maybe TRBD2 (6 bases). Germline loops: CDR1 MNHNS, CDR2 SASEGT. V was trimmed by 6 bases and J by 3 bases, leaving 13 bases between them. The CDR3 has 14 residues. CDR3 bases: TGTGCCAGCAGCCTAACTCGGGGGACAGATACGCAGTATTTT. This codes for CASSLTRGTDTQYF.

The J gene is TRBJ2-7, the V gene TRBV5-1, with D perhaps TRBD1 (6 bases). V was clipped by 4 bases and J by 1 base, with 9 bases between them. The length of the CDR3 is 13 residues. CDR1 and CDR2 (germline): SGHRS, YFSETQ. The CDR3 bases are TGCGCCAGCAGCGCCGGACAGTCCTACGAGCAGTACTTC. Residues: CASSAGQSYEQYF.

This sequence joins TRBV6-5 and TRBJ2-7; 8 nucleotides line up with TRBD1. The V segment lost 6 bases and the J segment 3 bases; nucleotides outside the gene matches: 1. The CDR3 is 12 residues long. Germline values: CDR1 MNHEY, CDR2 SVGAGI. For the CDR3, the DNA is TGTGCCAGCAGAACAGGGGGCTACGAGCAGTACTTC. It is translated as CASRTGGYEQYF.

V is TRBV6-1 and J is TRBJ2-1; the D gene is possibly TRBD2 (5 bases). Germline V gene data show CDR1 as MNHNS and CDR2 as SASEGT. CDR3 size: 15 residues. Trimming shortened V by 6 bases and J by 6 bases, and 18 bases separated the two germline ends. The CDR3 reads CASRQEALLVNEQFF. Here the CDR3 DNA reads TGTGCCAGCAGGCAGGAGGCATTACTAGTCAATGAGCAGTTCTTC.